Reported below is one T cell receptor beta chain. Its antigen is undetermined. This sample is part of a study of cytomegalovirus exposure and HLA in healthy donors. On the study more broadly: The Caucasian-associated ancestry cluster held roughly 84% of around 380 genotyped donors.

General study points: Later analysis found that TCR beta chains associated with HLA were more clonally expanded than other, equally common chains. In a later analysis, the majority of CMV-associated beta chains seemingly showed HLA restriction. Both high specificity and high sensitivity reportedly marked the classifier's diagnosis of cytomegalovirus status.

V lost 6 bases and J lost 5; bases outside the gene matches: 13. This CDR3 spans 15 amino acids. The germline V gene has CDR1 MNHEY and CDR2 SVGAGI. PCR was performed using 60 Vbeta and 13 Jbeta primers. The protocol was immunoSEQ multiplex PCR, while the TCRdb copy is restricted to in-frame clones and leaves out a portion. The sample has fewer than 100,000 clones. The sequencing sample was made of PBMCs. V usage is TRBV6-5 and J usage is TRBJ2-7; 7 positions agree with TRBD1. This receptor was taken from a man aged 50 or older in good health and CMV-seronegative. This CDR3 reads CASRTSWTGYDEQYF. The CDR3 region has the DNA TGTGCCAGCAGAACATCCTGGACAGGCTACGACGAGCAGTACTTC.